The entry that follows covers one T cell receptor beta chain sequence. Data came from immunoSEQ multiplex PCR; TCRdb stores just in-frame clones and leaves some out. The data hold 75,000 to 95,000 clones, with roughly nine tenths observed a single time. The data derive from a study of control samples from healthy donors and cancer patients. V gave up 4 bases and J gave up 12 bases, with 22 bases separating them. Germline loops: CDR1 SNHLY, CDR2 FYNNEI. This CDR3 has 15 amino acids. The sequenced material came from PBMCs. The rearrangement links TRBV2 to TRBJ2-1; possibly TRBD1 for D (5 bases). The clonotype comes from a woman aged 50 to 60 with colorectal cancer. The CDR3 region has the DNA TGTGCCAGCAGTGTTAAGGACGGCTGGGGCCATGTGCAGTTCTTC. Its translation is CASSVKDGWGHVQFF.